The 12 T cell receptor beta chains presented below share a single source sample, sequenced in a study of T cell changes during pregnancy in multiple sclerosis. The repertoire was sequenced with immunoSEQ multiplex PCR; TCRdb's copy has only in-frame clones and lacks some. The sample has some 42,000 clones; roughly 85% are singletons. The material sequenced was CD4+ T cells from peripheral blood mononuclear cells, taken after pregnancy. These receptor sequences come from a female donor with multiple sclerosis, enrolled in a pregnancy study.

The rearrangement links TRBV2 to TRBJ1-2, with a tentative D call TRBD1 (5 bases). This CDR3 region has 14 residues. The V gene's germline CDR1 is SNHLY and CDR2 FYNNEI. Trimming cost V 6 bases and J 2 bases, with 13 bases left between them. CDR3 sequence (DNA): TGTGCCAGCAGGGGGACTAACTGGAACTATGGCTACACCTTC. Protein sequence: CASRGTNWNYGYTF.

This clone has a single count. In DNA form, the CDR3 reads TGTGCCAGCAGCTTATTCGTCCCTGGGACAACTCGTAGGCAGGGCATTTTCTTT. Its translation is CASSLFVPGTTRRQGIFF. The V call is TRBV7-3, the J call TRBJ1-1, with D perhaps TRBD1 (6 bases). The CDR3 runs 18 residues. V shed 2 bases and J shed 13 bases, with 32 bases lying between them. The germline V gene has CDR1 SGHTA and CDR2 FQGTGA.

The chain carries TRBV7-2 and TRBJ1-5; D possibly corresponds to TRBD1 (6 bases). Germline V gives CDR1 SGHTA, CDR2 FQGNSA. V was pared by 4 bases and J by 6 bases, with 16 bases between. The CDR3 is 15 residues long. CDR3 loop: CASSSRQVQSQPQHF. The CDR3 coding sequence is TGTGCCAGCAGCTCCAGACAGGTCCAAAGTCAGCCCCAGCATTTT.

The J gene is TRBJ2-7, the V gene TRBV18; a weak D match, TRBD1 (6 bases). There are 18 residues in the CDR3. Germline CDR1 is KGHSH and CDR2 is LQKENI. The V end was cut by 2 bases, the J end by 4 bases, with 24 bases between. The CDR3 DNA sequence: TGTGCCAGCTCACCAGGAGGCGTGGGGGCAGGGGAGATATACGAGCAGTACTTC. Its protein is CASSPGGVGAGEIYEQYF. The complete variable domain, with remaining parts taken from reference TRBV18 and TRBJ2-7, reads NAGVMQNPRHLVRRRGQEARLRCSPMKGHSHVYWYRQLPEEGLKFMVYLQKENIIDESGMPKERFSAEFPKEGPSILRIQQVVRGDSAAYFCASSPGGVGAGEIYEQYFGPGTRLTVT.

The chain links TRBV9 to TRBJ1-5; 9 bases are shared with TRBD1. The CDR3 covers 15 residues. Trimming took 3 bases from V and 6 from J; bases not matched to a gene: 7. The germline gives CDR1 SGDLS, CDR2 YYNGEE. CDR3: CASSAGTGKGQPQHF. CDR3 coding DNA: TGTGCCAGCAGCGCCGGGACAGGGAAGGGTCAGCCCCAGCATTTT.

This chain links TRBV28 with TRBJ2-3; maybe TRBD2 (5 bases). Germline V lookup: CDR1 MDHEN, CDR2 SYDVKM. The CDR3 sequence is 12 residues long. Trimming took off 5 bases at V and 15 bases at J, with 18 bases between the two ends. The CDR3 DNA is TGTGCCAGCAGTGCCTATCGATCTAGCATCTATTTT. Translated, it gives CASSAYRSSIYF.

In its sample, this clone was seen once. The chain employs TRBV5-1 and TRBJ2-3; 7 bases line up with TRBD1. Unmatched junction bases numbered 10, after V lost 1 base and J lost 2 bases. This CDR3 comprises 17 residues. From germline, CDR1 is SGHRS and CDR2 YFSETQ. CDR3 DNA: TGCGCCAGCAGCTTGCCCCCTACAGGGGTGTACACAGATACGCAGTATTTT. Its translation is CASSLPPTGVYTDTQYF.

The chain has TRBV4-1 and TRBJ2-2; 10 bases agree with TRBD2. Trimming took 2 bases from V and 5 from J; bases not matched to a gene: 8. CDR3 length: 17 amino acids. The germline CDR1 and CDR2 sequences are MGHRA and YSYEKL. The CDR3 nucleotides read TGCGCCAGCAGCCAAATTGACATGGGACTAGCGACCGGGGAGCTGTTTTTT. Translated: CASSQIDMGLATGELFF.

Written as DNA, the CDR3 is TGTGCCAGCAGCCGGACAGGGACCAATGAAAAACTGTTTTTT. This codes for CASSRTGTNEKLFF. The chain joins TRBV5-4 to TRBJ1-4, with 8 positions matching TRBD1. Germline V gene sequence: CDR1 SGHNT, CDR2 YYREEE (reference sequence). The J segment lost 5 bases and the V segment lost 4 bases, leaving 4 bases of the junction unmatched. This CDR3 has 14 amino acids.

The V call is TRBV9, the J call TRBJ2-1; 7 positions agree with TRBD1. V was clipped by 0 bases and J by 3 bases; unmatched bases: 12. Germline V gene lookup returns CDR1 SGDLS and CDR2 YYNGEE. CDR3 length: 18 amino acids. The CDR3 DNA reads TGTGCCAGCAGCGTAGCAGGGGTGGGGGCAGGGGGCTACAATGAGCAGTTCTTC. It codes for CASSVAGVGAGGYNEQFF. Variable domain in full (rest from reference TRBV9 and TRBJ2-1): DSGVTQTPKHLITATGQRVTLRCSPRSGDLSVYWYQQSLDQGLQFLIQYYNGEERAKGNILERFSAQQFPDLHSELNLSSLELGDSALYFCASSVAGVGAGGYNEQFFGPGTRLTVL.

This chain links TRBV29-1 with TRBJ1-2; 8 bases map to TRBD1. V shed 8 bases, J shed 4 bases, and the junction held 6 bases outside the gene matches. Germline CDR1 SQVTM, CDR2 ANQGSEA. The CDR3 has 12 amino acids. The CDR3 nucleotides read TGCAGCACCTCGACAGGGGTCTATGGCTACACCTTC. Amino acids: CSTSTGVYGYTF.

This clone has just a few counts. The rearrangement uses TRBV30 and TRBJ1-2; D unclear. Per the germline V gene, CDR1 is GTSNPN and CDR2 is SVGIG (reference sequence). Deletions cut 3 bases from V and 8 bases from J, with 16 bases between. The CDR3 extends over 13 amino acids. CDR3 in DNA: TGTGCCTGGAGGCGCCGCGGGGTGGGCGGCTACACCTTC. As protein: CAWRRRGVGGYTF.